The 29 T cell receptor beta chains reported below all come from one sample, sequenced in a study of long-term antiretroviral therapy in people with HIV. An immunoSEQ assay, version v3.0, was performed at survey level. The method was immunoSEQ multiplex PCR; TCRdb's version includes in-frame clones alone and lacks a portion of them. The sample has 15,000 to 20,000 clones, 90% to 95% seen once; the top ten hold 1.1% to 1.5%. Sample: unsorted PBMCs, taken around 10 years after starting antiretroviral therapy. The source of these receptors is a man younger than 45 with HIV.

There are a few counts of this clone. DNA of the CDR3: TGTGCCAGCAGCGTAGCGTCTCGGGGGTCCGGGGAGCTGTTTTTT. The encoded protein is CASSVASRGSGELFF. The V and J genes are TRBV9 and TRBJ2-2; TRBD2 is a possible D gene (6 bases). This CDR3 region has 15 residues. Germline CDR1 SGDLS, CDR2 YYNGEE. The V end was cut by 0 bases, the J end by 6 bases, with 12 bases between.

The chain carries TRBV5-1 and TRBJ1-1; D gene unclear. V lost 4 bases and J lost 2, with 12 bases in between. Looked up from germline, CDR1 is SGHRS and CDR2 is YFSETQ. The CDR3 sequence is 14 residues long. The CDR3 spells CASSPRNVNTEAFF. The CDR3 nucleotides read TGCGCCAGCAGCCCTCGAAACGTCAACACTGAAGCTTTCTTT.

In DNA form, the CDR3 reads TGTGCCAGCAGTCCAGCCCTGAACACTGAAGCTTTCTTT. Residues: CASSPALNTEAFF. The chain recombines TRBV5-4 with TRBJ1-1, with unresolved D. There are 13 residues in the CDR3. The V gene lost 5 bases and the J gene lost 0 bases, with 8 bases spanning the gap. The germline V gene has CDR1 SGHNT and CDR2 YYREEE (reference sequence). The whole variable domain, filled in from reference TRBV5-4 and TRBJ1-1, reads ETGVTQSPTHLIKTRGQQVTLRCSSQSGHNTVSWYQQALGQGPQFIFQYYREEENGRGNFPPRFSGLQFPNYSSELNVNALELDDSALYLCASSPALNTEAFFGQGTRLTVV.

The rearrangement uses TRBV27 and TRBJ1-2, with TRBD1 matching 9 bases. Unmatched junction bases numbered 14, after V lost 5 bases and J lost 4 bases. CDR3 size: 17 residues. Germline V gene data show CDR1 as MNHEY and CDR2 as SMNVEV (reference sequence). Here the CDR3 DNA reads TGTGCCAGCAGTCTAAATTCTGGGACAGGGTGGGTCTATGGCTACACCTTC. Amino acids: CASSLNSGTGWVYGYTF.

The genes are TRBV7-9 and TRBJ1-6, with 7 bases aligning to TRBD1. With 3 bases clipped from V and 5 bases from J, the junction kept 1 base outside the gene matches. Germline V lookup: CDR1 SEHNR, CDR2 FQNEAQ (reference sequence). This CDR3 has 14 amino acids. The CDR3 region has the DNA TGTGCCAGCAGCTTCGGGACAGATAATTCACCCCTCCACTTT. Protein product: CASSFGTDNSPLHF.

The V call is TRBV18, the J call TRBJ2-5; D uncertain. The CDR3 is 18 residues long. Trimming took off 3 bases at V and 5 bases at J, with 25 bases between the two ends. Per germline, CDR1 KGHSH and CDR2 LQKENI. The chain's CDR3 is CASSPMGSPTGPRETQYF. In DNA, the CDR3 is TGTGCCAGCTCACCCATGGGTTCCCCGACCGGGCCCCGGGAGACCCAGTACTTC. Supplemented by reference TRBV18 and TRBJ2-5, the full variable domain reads NAGVMQNPRHLVRRRGQEARLRCSPMKGHSHVYWYRQLPEEGLKFMVYLQKENIIDESGMPKERFSAEFPKEGPSILRIQQVVRGDSAAYFCASSPMGSPTGPRETQYFGPGTRLLVL.

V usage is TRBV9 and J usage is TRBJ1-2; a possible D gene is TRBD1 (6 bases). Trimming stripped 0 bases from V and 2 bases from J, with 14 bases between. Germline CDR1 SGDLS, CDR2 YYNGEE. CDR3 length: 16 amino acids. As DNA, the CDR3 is TGTGCCAGCAGCGTAGATAGACGGGGGGGCAACTATGGCTACACCTTC. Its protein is CASSVDRRGGNYGYTF.

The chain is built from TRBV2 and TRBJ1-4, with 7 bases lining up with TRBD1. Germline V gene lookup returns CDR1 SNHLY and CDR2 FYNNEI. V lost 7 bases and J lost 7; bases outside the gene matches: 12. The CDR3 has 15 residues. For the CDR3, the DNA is TGTGCCAGCACCCAAGAGGGACAGAGGAGTGAAAAACTGTTTTTT. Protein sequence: CASTQEGQRSEKLFF.

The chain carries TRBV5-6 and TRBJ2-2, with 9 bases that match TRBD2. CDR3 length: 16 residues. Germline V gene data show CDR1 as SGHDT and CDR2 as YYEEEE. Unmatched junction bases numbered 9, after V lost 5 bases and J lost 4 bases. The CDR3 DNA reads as TGTGCCAGCAGGCGGCGCGGGGGGGCGGGCACCGGGGAGCTGTTTTTT. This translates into CASRRRGGAGTGELFF.

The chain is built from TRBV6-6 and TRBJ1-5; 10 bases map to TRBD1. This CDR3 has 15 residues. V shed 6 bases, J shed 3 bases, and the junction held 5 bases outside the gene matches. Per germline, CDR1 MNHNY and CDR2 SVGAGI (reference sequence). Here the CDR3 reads CASRGQGSFNQPQHF. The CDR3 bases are TGTGCCAGCAGGGGACAGGGGTCATTCAATCAGCCCCAGCATTTT.

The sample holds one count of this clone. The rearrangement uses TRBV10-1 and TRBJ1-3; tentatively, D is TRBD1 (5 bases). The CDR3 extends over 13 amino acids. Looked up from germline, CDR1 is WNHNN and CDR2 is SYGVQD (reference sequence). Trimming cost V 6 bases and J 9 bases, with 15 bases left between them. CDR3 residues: CASSPDSRGTIYF. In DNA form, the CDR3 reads TGCGCCAGCAGCCCTGACAGCCGTGGCACCATATATTTT.

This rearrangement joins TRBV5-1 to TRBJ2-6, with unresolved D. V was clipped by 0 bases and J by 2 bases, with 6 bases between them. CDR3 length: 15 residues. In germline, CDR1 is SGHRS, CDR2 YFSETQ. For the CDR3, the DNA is TGCGCCAGCAGCTTGGAGATTCCTGGGGCCAACGTCCTGACTTTC. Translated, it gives CASSLEIPGANVLTF.

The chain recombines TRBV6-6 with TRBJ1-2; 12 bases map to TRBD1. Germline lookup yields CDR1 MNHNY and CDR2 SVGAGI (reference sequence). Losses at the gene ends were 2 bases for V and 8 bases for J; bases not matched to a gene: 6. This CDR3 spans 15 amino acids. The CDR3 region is CASSYRDRGLGGYTF. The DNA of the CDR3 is TGTGCCAGCAGTTACCGGGACAGGGGGCTCGGGGGCTACACCTTC.

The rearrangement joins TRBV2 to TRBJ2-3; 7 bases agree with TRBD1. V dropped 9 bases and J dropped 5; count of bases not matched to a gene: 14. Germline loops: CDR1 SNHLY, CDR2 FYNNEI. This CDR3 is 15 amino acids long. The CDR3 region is CASTPGQSLEDTQYF. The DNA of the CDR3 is TGTGCCAGTACCCCGGGACAGTCATTGGAAGATACGCAGTATTTT.

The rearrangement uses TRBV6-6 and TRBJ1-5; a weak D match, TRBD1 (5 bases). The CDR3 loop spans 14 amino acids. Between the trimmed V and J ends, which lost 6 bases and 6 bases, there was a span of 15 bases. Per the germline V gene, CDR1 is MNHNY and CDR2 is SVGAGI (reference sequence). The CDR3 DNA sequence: TGTGCCAGCAGCACCCCCGGGACGGGTCAGCCCCAGCATTTT. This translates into CASSTPGTGQPQHF.

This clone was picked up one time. This chain's CDR3 is CATQRGGLYEQFF. In DNA form, the CDR3 reads TGTGCCACCCAGCGGGGGGGCCTATATGAGCAGTTCTTC. This sequence joins TRBV2 and TRBJ2-1, with TRBD2 identical over 10 bases. The junction had 8 bases not matched to a gene; V was cut back by 10 bases and J by 8 bases. The CDR3 length is 13 residues. Germline V gene lookup returns CDR1 SNHLY and CDR2 FYNNEI.

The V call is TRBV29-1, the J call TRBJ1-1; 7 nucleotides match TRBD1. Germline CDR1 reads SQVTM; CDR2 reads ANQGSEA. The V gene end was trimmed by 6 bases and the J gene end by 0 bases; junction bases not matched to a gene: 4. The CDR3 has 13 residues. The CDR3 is CSVYRGLNTEAFF. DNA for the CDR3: TGCAGCGTCTACAGGGGATTGAACACTGAAGCTTTCTTT.

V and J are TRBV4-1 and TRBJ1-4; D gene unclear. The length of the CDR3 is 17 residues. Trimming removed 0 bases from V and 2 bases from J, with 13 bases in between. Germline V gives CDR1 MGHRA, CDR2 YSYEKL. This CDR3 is CASSQDWESATNEKLFF. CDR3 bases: TGCGCCAGCAGCCAAGATTGGGAAAGCGCGACTAATGAAAAACTGTTTTTT.

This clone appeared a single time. DNA of the CDR3: TGCGCCAGCAGTGAGTCTATTTGGGGATTTAGCAATCAGCCCCAGCATTTT. This codes for CASSESIWGFSNQPQHF. V gene TRBV10-2 combines with J gene TRBJ1-5; D gene unclear. The CDR3 is made up of 17 amino acids. Trimming took 0 bases from V and 0 from J, leaving 12 bases between them. CDR1 and CDR2 (germline): WSHSY, SAAADI.

The CDR3 sequence: CASTRSAKEGVSYNEQFF. CDR3 nucleotides: TGTGCCAGCACTCGTTCGGCAAAGGAGGGTGTCTCGTACAATGAGCAGTTCTTC. The gene calls are TRBV25-1 and TRBJ2-1, with D maybe TRBD2 (6 bases). Germline V gene data show CDR1 as MGHDK and CDR2 as SYGVNS. Trimming pared 7 bases from V and 4 bases from J, leaving 26 bases between. CDR3 length equals 18 residues.

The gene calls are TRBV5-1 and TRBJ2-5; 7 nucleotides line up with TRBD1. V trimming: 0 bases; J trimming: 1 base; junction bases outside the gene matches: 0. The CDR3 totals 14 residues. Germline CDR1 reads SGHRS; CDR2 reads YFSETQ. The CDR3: CASSLGQGQETQYF. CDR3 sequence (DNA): TGCGCCAGCAGCTTGGGACAGGGCCAAGAGACCCAGTACTTC.

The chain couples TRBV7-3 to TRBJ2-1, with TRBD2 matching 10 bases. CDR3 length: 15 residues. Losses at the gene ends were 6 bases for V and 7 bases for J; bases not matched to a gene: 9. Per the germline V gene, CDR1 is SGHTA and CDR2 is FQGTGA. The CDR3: CASSLSGGVLNEQFF. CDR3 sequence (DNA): TGTGCCAGCAGTCTCAGCGGGGGGGTCCTTAATGAGCAGTTCTTC.

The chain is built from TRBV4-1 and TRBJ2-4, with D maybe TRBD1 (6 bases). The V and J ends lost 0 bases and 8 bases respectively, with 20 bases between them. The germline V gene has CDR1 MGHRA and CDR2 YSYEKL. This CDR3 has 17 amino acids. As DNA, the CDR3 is TGCGCCAGCAGCCAAGAGGGTTTAGGGGGTCAAAAGGACATTCAGTACTTC. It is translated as CASSQEGLGGQKDIQYF.

The CDR3 spells CASSVTGTTQYF. In nucleotides, the CDR3 is TGTGCCAGCAGTGTGACAGGCACGACCCAGTACTTC. The chain uses TRBV2 and TRBJ2-5, with a weak D call TRBD1 (6 bases). The ends were cut back, 4 bases at V and 7 bases at J, with 10 bases in the middle. CDR3 size: 12 residues. The germline gives CDR1 SNHLY, CDR2 FYNNEI.

CDR3 residues: CASSSGNVDQPQHF. CDR3 coding DNA: TGTGCCAGCAGTTCGGGGAACGTGGATCAGCCCCAGCATTTT. V gene TRBV6-6 combines with J gene TRBJ1-5; D is uncertain. Per the germline V gene, CDR1 is MNHNY and CDR2 is SVGAGI (reference sequence). CDR3 length equals 14 residues. Deletions cut 4 bases from V and 5 bases from J, with 12 bases between.

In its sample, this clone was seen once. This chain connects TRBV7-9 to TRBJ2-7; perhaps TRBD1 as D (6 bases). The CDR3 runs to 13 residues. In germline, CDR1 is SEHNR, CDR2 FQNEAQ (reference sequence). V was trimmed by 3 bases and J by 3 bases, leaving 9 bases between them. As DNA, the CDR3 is TGTGCCAGCAGCTTTCCCAGGGGCTACGAGCAGTACTTC. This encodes CASSFPRGYEQYF.

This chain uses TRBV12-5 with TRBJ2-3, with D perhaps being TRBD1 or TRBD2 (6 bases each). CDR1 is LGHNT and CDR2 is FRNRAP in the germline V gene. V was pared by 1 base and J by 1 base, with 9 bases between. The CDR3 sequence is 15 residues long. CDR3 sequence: CASGLGGAGTDTQYF. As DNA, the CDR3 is TGTGCTAGTGGTTTGGGGGGGGCTGGCACAGATACGCAGTATTTT.

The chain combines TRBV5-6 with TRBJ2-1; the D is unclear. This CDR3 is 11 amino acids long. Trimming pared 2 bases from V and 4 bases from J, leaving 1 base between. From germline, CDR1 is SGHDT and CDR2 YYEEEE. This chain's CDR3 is CASSLYNEQFF. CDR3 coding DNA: TGTGCCAGCAGCTTATACAATGAGCAGTTCTTC.

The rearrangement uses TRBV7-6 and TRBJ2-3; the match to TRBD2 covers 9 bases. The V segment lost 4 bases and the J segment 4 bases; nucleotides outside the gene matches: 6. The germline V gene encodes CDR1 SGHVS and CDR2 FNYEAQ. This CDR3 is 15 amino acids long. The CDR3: CASSWAGGPSDTQYF. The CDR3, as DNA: TGTGCCAGCAGCTGGGCGGGGGGGCCGTCAGATACGCAGTATTTT. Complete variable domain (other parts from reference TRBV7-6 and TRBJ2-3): GAGVSQSPRYKVTKRGQDVALRCDPISGHVSLYWYRQALGQGPEFLTYFNYEAQQDKSGLPNDRFSAERPEGSISTLTIQRTEQRDSAMYRCASSWAGGPSDTQYFGPGTRLTVL.